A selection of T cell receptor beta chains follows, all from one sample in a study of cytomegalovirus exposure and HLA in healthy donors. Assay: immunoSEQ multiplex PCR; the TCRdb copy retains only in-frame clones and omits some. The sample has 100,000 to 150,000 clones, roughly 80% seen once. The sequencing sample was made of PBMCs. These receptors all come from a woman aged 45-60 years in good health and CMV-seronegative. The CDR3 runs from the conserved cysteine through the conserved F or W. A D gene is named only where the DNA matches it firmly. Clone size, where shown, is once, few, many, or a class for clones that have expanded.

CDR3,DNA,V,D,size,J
CACLPLAGLRYNEQFF,TGTGCCTGTCTCCCGCTAGCGGGACTACGCTACAATGAGCAGTTCTTC,TRBV30,TRBD2,-,TRBJ2-1
CASSRGQGATDTQYF,TGTGCCAGCAGCCGCGGACAGGGGGCAACAGATACGCAGTATTTT,TRBV4-2,TRBD1,-,TRBJ2-3
CASSYSEGTEAFF,TGTGCCAGCAGTTACTCGGAGGGTACTGAAGCTTTCTTT,TRBV6-5,-,-,TRBJ1-1
CASSKKADSYEQYF,TGTGCCAGCAGCAAAAAGGCGGACAGCTACGAGCAGTACTTC,TRBV21-1,-,-,TRBJ2-7
CASSPGQLQQYF,TGTGCCAGCTCACCCGGACAGCTGCAGCAGTACTTC,TRBV18,-,-,TRBJ2-7
CAWRVQLDTGEQYF,TGTGCCTGGAGGGTTCAACTAGATACGGGGGAGCAGTACTTC,TRBV30,-,-,TRBJ2-7
CATSDPGGPREQYF,TGTGCCACCAGCGATCCGGGAGGGCCGCGCGAGCAGTACTTC,TRBV15,TRBD2,few,TRBJ2-7
CASSPRDSHRDTQYF,TGTGCCAGCAGCCCTAGGGACTCCCATAGGGATACGCAGTATTTT,TRBV7-9,-,few,TRBJ2-3
CASSTQSTPSNVYEQYF,TGTGCCAGCAGTACGCAATCGACACCCTCTAACGTCTACGAGCAGTACTTC,TRBV28,-,-,TRBJ2-7
CASSLQTGGVAGELFF,TGTGCCAGCAGCCTACAAACGGGAGGGGTGGCCGGGGAGCTGTTTTTT,TRBV7-2,TRBD2,-,TRBJ2-2
CASSSGTSGRGEQFF,TGTGCCAGCAGCTCCGGGACTAGCGGGAGGGGTGAGCAGTTCTTC,TRBV9,TRBD2,-,TRBJ2-1
CASIAGLEQFF,TGTGCCTCCATAGCGGGACTTGAGCAGTTCTTC,TRBV2,TRBD2,-,TRBJ2-1
CAWKGLAGGTYNEQFF,TGTGCCTGGAAGGGACTAGCGGGAGGCACCTACAATGAGCAGTTCTTC,TRBV30,TRBD2,-,TRBJ2-1
CASSLRAGASDNEKLFF,TGTGCCAGCAGTTTGAGGGCAGGGGCTTCAGATAATGAAAAACTGTTTTTT,TRBV28,-,-,TRBJ1-4
CASSQTPAGDNGETQYF,TGCGCCAGCAGCCAGACCCCGGCGGGAGATAACGGAGAGACCCAGTACTTC,TRBV4-3,TRBD2,-,TRBJ2-5
CASSLGSSGRETQYF,TGCGCCAGCAGCTTGGGCTCTAGCGGGAGAGAGACCCAGTACTTC,TRBV5-1,TRBD2,-,TRBJ2-5
CASSVFSGSDEQFF,TGTGCCAGCAGCGTATTTTCGGGGAGCGATGAGCAGTTCTTC,TRBV9,-,-,TRBJ2-1
CAWSTQQGYGYTF,TGTGCCTGGAGTACACAACAGGGTTATGGCTACACCTTC,TRBV30,-,-,TRBJ1-2
CASSYEGPATQYF,TGTGCCAGCAGTTACGAGGGTCCGGCAACGCAGTATTTT,TRBV6-5,-,-,TRBJ2-3
CSVVTGGAYTGELFF,TGCAGCGTTGTCACAGGGGGCGCATACACCGGGGAGCTGTTTTTT,TRBV29-1,TRBD1,-,TRBJ2-2
CASSPTSTGELFF,TGTGCCAGCAGCCCCACTTCCACCGGGGAGCTGTTTTTT,TRBV9,-,-,TRBJ2-2
CASSFAIALDSYNEQFF,TGTGCCAGCAGTTTTGCGATAGCCCTAGACTCCTACAATGAGCAGTTCTTC,TRBV27,-,-,TRBJ2-1
CASSLALETQYF,TGCGCCAGCAGCTTGGCCCTAGAGACCCAGTACTTC,TRBV5-1,-,few,TRBJ2-5
CASSLWVNMPGEQFF,TGTGCCAGCAGCCTCTGGGTTAACATGCCAGGTGAGCAGTTCTTC,TRBV5-6,-,-,TRBJ2-1
CSVERGATQGNEQFF,TGCAGCGTTGAAAGAGGAGCCACCCAGGGCAATGAGCAGTTCTTC,TRBV29-1,-,-,TRBJ2-1
CASSQASGQQETQYF,TGTGCCAGCAGCCAAGCTAGCGGTCAGCAAGAGACCCAGTACTTC,TRBV4-2,TRBD2,-,TRBJ2-5
CASSSAPSGSTDTQYF,TGTGCCAGCAGCTCCGCCCCTAGCGGGAGCACAGATACGCAGTATTTT,TRBV5-6,TRBD2,-,TRBJ2-3
CASSSTERNTIYF,TGTGCCAGTAGTAGTACAGAGAGAAACACCATATATTTT,TRBV19,-,-,TRBJ1-3
CASSYSSAGQYF,TGTGCCAGCAGTTACTCGAGCGCGGGGCAGTATTTT,TRBV6-6,-,-,TRBJ2-3
CASRRDYNEQFF,TGCGCCAGCAGGAGAGATTACAATGAGCAGTTCTTC,TRBV5-1,-,-,TRBJ2-1
CASSLTGTARNAGANVLTF,TGTGCCAGCAGCCTAACCGGGACAGCCAGGAATGCTGGGGCCAACGTCCTGACTTTC,TRBV7-9,TRBD1,-,TRBJ2-6
CAGPDRARRNTEAFF,TGTGCCGGACCAGACAGGGCGCGACGGAACACTGAAGCTTTCTTT,TRBV19,TRBD1,-,TRBJ1-1
CASSLGASGTGDTQYF,TGTGCCAGCAGCTTAGGCGCTAGCGGGACGGGGGATACGCAGTATTTT,TRBV7-9,TRBD2,-,TRBJ2-3
CACSQGSTNYNEQFF,TGTGCCTGTTCACAGGGGTCCACAAATTACAATGAGCAGTTCTTC,TRBV30,TRBD1,once,TRBJ2-1
CASSFLGSPTETQYF,TGTGCCAGCAGTTTTTTGGGGAGCCCCACAGAGACCCAGTACTTC,TRBV27,-,once,TRBJ2-5
CASSGRGTPEGYTF,TGCGCCAGCAGCGGGCGGGGGACCCCCGAGGGCTACACCTTC,TRBV4-3,-,-,TRBJ1-2
CASAGSGSSGTDTQYF,TGTGCCAGCGCGGGTTCGGGCTCCTCGGGCACAGATACGCAGTATTTT,TRBV11-3,-,-,TRBJ2-3
CASSPPWTEGQPQHF,TGTGCCAGCAGCCCCCCCTGGACAGAAGGGCAGCCCCAGCATTTT,TRBV28,-,-,TRBJ1-5
CAWDRALSSYNEQFF,TGTGCCTGGGACAGGGCGTTAAGCTCCTACAATGAGCAGTTCTTC,TRBV30,TRBD1,-,TRBJ2-1
CASSFGDRGIGYTF,TGTGCCAGCAGTTTTGGGGACAGGGGGATTGGCTACACCTTC,TRBV28,TRBD1,-,TRBJ1-2
CASRASGNEQFF,TGTGCCAGCAGAGCTAGTGGGAATGAGCAGTTCTTC,TRBV2,-,-,TRBJ2-1
CASSLSALNEQFF,TGTGCCAGCAGTTTATCAGCTCTTAATGAGCAGTTCTTC,TRBV27,-,-,TRBJ2-1
CSVAGGSFNEQFF,TGCAGCGTTGCGGGAGGTTCATTCAATGAGCAGTTCTTC,TRBV29-1,TRBD2,few,TRBJ2-1
CASSPDRDPISTGELFF,TGTGCCAGCTCACCAGACAGGGACCCTATAAGCACCGGGGAGCTGTTTTTT,TRBV18,TRBD1,-,TRBJ2-2
CATSRVGFGETQYF,TGTGCCACCAGCAGAGTCGGGTTTGGGGAGACCCAGTACTTC,TRBV15,-,-,TRBJ2-5
CASSTLAGAYNEQFF,TGTGCCAGCAGTACGCTAGCGGGAGCCTACAATGAGCAGTTCTTC,TRBV6-1,TRBD2,-,TRBJ2-1
CASSLVEPYEQYF,TGTGCCAGCAGCTTAGTCGAGCCCTACGAGCAGTACTTC,TRBV7-6,-,-,TRBJ2-7
CASSLLWTDYEQYF,TGTGCCAGCAGTTTACTCTGGACTGACTACGAGCAGTACTTC,TRBV28,-,-,TRBJ2-7
CASSAPSNEQFF,TGCGCCAGCAGCGCCCCCAGCAATGAGCAGTTCTTC,TRBV5-1,-,-,TRBJ2-1
CASSYSSGHDEQFF,TGCGCCAGCAGCTATTCTAGCGGCCACGATGAGCAGTTCTTC,TRBV5-1,TRBD2,-,TRBJ2-1
CASRRDRTNTGELFF,TGTGCCAGCAGAAGGGACAGAACGAACACCGGGGAGCTGTTTTTT,TRBV27,TRBD1,-,TRBJ2-2
CASSLEVGGQPQHF,TGCGCCAGCAGCTTGGAAGTGGGAGGGCAGCCCCAGCATTTT,TRBV5-1,-,once,TRBJ1-5
CASSLAGGRDTQYF,TGTGCCAGCAGCTTAGCGGGAGGGCGTGATACGCAGTATTTT,TRBV7-2,TRBD2,-,TRBJ2-3